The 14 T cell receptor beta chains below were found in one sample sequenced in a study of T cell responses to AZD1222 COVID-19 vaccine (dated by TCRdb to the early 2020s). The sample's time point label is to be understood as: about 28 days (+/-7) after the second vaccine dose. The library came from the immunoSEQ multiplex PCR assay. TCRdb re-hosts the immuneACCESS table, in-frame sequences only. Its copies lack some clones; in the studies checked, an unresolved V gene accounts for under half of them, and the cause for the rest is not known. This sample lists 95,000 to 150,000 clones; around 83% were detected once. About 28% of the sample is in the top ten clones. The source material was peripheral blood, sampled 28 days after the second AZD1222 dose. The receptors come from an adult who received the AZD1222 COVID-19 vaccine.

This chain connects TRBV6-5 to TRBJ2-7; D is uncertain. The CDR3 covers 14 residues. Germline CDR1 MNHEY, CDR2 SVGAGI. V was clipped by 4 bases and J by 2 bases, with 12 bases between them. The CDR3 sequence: CASSSPGPTYEQYF. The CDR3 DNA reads TGTGCCAGCAGTTCCCCCGGACCGACCTACGAGCAGTACTTC.

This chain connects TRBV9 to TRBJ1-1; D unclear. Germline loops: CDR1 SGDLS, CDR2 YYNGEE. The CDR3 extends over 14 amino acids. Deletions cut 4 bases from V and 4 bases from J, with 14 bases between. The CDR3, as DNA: TGTGCCAGCAGCCCGTGGGAACGGGCCACTGAAGCTTTCTTT. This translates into CASSPWERATEAFF.

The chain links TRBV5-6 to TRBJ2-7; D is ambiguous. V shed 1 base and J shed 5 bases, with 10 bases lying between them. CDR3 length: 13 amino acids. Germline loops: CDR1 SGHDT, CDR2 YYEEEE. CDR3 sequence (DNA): TGTGCCAGCAGCTTGATGCCTAGTGACGAGCAGTACTTC. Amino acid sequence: CASSLMPSDEQYF.

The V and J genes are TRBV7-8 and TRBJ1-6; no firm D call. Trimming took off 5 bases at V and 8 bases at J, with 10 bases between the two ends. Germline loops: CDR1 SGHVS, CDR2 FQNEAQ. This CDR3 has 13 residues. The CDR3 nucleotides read TGTGCCAGCAGCGGCTTTGGGGATTCACCCCTCCACTTT. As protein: CASSGFGDSPLHF.

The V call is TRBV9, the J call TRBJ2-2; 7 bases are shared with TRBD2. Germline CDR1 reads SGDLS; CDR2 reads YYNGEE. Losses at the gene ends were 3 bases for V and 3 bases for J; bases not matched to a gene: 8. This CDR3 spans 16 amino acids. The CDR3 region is CASSAQSLADTGELFF. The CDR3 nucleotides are TGTGCCAGCAGCGCTCAGTCCCTAGCGGACACCGGGGAGCTGTTTTTT.

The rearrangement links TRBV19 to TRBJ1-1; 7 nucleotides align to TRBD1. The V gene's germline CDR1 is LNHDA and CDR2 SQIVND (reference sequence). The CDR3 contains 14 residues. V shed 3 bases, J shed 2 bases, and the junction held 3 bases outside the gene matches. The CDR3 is CASSIWDSNTEAFF. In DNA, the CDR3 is TGTGCCAGTAGTATCTGGGACAGTAACACTGAAGCTTTCTTT.

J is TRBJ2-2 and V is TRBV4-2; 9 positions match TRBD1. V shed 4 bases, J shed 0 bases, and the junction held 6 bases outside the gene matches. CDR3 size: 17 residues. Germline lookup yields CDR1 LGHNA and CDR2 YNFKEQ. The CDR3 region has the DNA TGTGCCAGCAGCCTAAAAACAGGGGGCGCGAACACCGGGGAGCTGTTTTTT. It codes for CASSLKTGGANTGELFF.

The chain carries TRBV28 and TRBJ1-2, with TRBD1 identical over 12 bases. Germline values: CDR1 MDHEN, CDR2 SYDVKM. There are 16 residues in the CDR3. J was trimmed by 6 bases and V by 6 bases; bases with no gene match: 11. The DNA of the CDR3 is TGTGCCAGCAGATCGGCGGGACAGGGGGCAAGGAATGGCTACACCTTC. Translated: CASRSAGQGARNGYTF.

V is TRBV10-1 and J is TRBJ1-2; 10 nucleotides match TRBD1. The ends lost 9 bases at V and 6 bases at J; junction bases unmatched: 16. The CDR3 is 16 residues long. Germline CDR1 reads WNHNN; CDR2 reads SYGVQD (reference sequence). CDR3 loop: CASHGNGDRGSNGYTF. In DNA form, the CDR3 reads TGCGCCAGTCACGGAAACGGGGACAGGGGTTCCAATGGCTACACCTTC.

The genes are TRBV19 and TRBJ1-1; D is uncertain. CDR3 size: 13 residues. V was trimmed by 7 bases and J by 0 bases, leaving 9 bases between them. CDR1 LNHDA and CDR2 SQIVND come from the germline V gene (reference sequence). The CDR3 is CASTLHMNTEAFF. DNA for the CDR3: TGTGCCAGTACCCTTCACATGAACACTGAAGCTTTCTTT.

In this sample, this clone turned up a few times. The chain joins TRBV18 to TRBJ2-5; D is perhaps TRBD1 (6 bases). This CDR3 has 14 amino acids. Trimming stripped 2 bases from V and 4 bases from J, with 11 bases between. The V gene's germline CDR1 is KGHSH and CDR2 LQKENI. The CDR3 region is CASSPMGARETQYF. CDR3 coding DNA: TGTGCCAGCTCACCAATGGGGGCCAGAGAGACCCAGTACTTC.

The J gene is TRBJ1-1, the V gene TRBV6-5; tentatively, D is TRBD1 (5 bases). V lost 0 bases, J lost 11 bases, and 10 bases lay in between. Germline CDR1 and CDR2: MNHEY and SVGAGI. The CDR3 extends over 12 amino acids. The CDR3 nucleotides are TGTGCCAGCAGTTACTCCGGCGGGGGGGCTTTCTTT. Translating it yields CASSYSGGGAFF.

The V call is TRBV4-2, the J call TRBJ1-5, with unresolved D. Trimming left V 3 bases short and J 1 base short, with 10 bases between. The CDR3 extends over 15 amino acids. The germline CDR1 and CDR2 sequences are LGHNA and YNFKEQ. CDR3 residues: CASSQIGRSNQPQHF. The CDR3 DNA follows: TGTGCCAGCAGCCAGATAGGGAGGAGCAATCAGCCCCAGCATTTT.

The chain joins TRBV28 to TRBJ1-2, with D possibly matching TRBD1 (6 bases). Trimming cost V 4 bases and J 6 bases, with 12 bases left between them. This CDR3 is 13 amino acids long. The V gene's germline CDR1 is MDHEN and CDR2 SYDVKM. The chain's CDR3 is CASSSSGGNGYTF. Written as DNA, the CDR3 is TGTGCCAGCAGTTCCTCGGGGGGCAATGGCTACACCTTC.